This T cell receptor beta chain was identified during a study of CD8+ T cells in alopecia areata. Study outcomes and limitations: Tissue-resident alphabeta T cells belonging to normal skin likewise get sequenced within scalp specimens. Alopecia totalis/universalis scalp especially showed more expanded CD8+ clones than normal scalp. A large proportion of expanded lesional clones were detected persisting in scalp and blood during tofacitinib.

Germline V gives CDR1 SQVTM, CDR2 ANQGSEA. V gave up 2 bases and J gave up 7 bases, with 12 bases separating them. This CDR3 region has 13 residues. Treatment specified: oral pan-JAK inhibitor, 5-10 mg twice daily. Individuals with alopecia areata gave both lesional scalp punch biopsies and peripheral blood for collection. With regard to this clone: What it recognizes is unknown.

Once RNA had been extracted, it was reverse transcribed into cDNA to act as the sequencing template. TCRdb's copy holds only in-frame clones and misses some; the assay was immunoSEQ multiplex PCR. Counted here are about 120,000 clones, about half occurring once; the ten biggest clones make up around 0.44%. Material: CD4+ T cells sorted from blood, obtained at week 4, from a patient treated with tofacitinib. This receptor was obtained from a human donor with alopecia areata. J is TRBJ2-4 and V is TRBV29-1; D unclear. This chain's CDR3 is CSVEMVVGNIQYF. The CDR3 nucleotides are TGCAGCGTTGAAATGGTAGTCGGGAACATTCAGTACTTC.